Listed below are T cell receptor beta chains from one sample, sequenced in a study of cytomegalovirus exposure and HLA in healthy donors. Some clones are missing from TCRdb's copy, which holds only in-frame ones; the method was immunoSEQ multiplex PCR. The sample records some 190,000 clones, more than 75% being singletons. Sequencing input: PBMCs. All receptors derive from a woman aged 25 to 39 in good health and CMV-seropositive. Each CDR3 is given without its conserved first and last residue.

v_gene	j_gene	CDR3aa
TRBV28	TRBJ1-6	ASSFGRGGEVNNSPLH
TRBV28	TRBJ1-4	ASSLRWLTNEKLF
TRBV19	TRBJ2-4	ASSSIDWENIQY
TRBV9	TRBJ2-3	ASSVGPGGGARGDTQY
TRBV15	TRBJ2-7	ATSRRGTNEQY
TRBV6-1	TRBJ1-5	ASSAGGFGNQPQH
TRBV6-1	TRBJ2-7	ASSALQGLEAYEQY
TRBV11-3	TRBJ2-5	ASSLRRGQETQY
TRBV7-8	TRBJ2-2	ASTPRLAGDGFTGELF
TRBV5-8	TRBJ1-5	ASSKGQGMVQPQH
TRBV6-5	TRBJ1-5	ASRAGNGNQPQH
TRBV6-1	TRBJ1-2	ASTRVNYGYT
TRBV2	TRBJ2-5	ASSVGSSPIWKTQY
TRBV27	TRBJ2-2	ASSQRGGLWPGELF
TRBV15	TRBJ2-5	ATSRDFGTGEQETQY
TRBV4-1	TRBJ1-6	ASSQDPRGRGNNSPLH
TRBV6-1	TRBJ2-1	ASSEYWTAYNEQF
TRBV4-1	TRBJ2-7	ASSQGGPQTGFVEQY
TRBV9	TRBJ2-5	ASSADRGPQETQY
TRBV14	TRBJ2-7	ASSRTTGTGAPYEQY
TRBV28	TRBJ2-5	ASYRAQETQY
TRBV7-9	TRBJ2-1	ASSLAVTSGYNEQF
TRBV6-4	TRBJ2-5	ASSPSGGASETQY
TRBV30	TRBJ1-5	AWSRPGGNQPQH
TRBV6-1	TRBJ2-7	ARIRTSSSYEQY
TRBV4-2	TRBJ2-4	ASSLKGDIQY
TRBV7-2	TRBJ2-3	ASSPQAGVSTDTQY
TRBV4-1	TRBJ2-5	ASSQVQLATVQETQY
TRBV5-6	TRBJ2-7	ASSLGTGTGNYEQY
TRBV6-5	TRBJ2-2	ASRLTSVLTGELF
TRBV2	TRBJ2-3	ASSVLRGGTDTQY
TRBV30	TRBJ1-5	AWSGRAGRPQH
TRBV10-3	TRBJ2-2	AIRPTGPVGAGELF
TRBV6-6	TRBJ1-2	ASSYSGTGSDYGYT
TRBV4-1	TRBJ1-4	ASSQVLLSEKLF
TRBV30	TRBJ1-2	AYTRDRSMGYGYT
TRBV6-5	TRBJ1-3	ASWTERNTIY
TRBV14	TRBJ1-5	ASSLGGFDQPQH
TRBV11-2	TRBJ1-1	ASSQGLVAF
TRBV5-1	TRBJ2-5	ASSNERGVQETQY
TRBV19	TRBJ2-1	ASSKSSYNEQF
TRBV6-4	TRBJ2-1	ASSLAGAGGDEQF
TRBV6-5	TRBJ1-1	ASSYNGLKNTEAF
TRBV7-6	TRBJ1-1	ASSLGGGTEAF
TRBV9	TRBJ2-1	ASSVEAGPYNEQF
TRBV6-6	TRBJ2-1	ASTVWREGRNEQF
TRBV21-1	TRBJ2-7	ASSTRTYEQY
TRBV6-5	TRBJ1-2	ASSYSPQIYGYT
TRBV5-1	TRBJ2-1	ASSLGQGGNEQF
TRBV27	TRBJ1-1	ASSIHPGGSGKAF
TRBV5-4	TRBJ1-2	ASSLAGGRNYGYT